This is a list of T cell receptor beta chains from one sample in a study of blood T cells in healthy people across ages. TCRdb ran MiXCR on the 5' RACE reads and lists one entry per CDR3 protein. The sample consists of about 780,000 distinct CDR3 sequences, about half of them appearing once. Sequenced sample: blood. The receptors shown here come from a man at least 80 years old in good health. The CDR3 runs from the conserved cysteine through the conserved F or W. The order of the fields is J gene, D gene, clone size, V gene, CDR3 protein, CDR3 DNA. The D gene is left open where the match is weak. Clone size is shown for a subset of rows, as once, few, many or a class of expanded clone.

J: TRBJ1-2
D: NA
size: NA
V: TRBV5-4
CDR3: CASSAVGFSGYTF
DNA: TGTGCCAGCAGCGCGGTCGGGTTTTCTGGCTACACCTTC

J: TRBJ2-3
D: TRBD1
size: NA
V: TRBV5-1
CDR3: CASSPAGQGKITDTQYF
DNA: TGCGCCAGCAGCCCGGCGGGACAGGGGAAAATCACAGATACGCAGTATTTT

J: TRBJ2-7
D: TRBD2
size: few
V: TRBV28
CDR3: CASSLAGGFYEQYF
DNA: TGTGCCAGCAGTCTAGCGGGAGGTTTCTACGAGCAGTACTTC

J: TRBJ2-7
D: TRBD2
size: NA
V: TRBV7-2
CDR3: CASSDAGTSGKYEQYF
DNA: TGTGCCAGCAGCGACGCCGGGACTAGCGGGAAATACGAGCAGTACTTC

J: TRBJ2-7
D: TRBD2
size: NA
V: TRBV4-2
CDR3: CASSQPSGAYEQYF
DNA: TGTGCCAGCAGCCAACCTAGCGGGGCCTACGAGCAGTACTTC

J: TRBJ2-4
D: TRBD1
size: few
V: TRBV29-1
CDR3: CSVVAGGDIQYF
DNA: TGCAGCGTTGTGGCAGGGGGAGACATTCAGTACTTC

J: TRBJ2-7
D: NA
size: few
V: TRBV5-6
CDR3: CASSLWAGASYEQYF
DNA: TGTGCCAGCAGCTTGTGGGCAGGGGCGTCCTACGAGCAGTACTTC

J: TRBJ1-5
D: NA
size: NA
V: TRBV24-1
CDR3: CATGGGASGQPQHF
DNA: TGTGCCACAGGGGGAGGGGCATCTGGGCAGCCCCAGCATTTT

J: TRBJ2-7
D: TRBD2
size: few
V: TRBV6-6
CDR3: CASSYTGGSSYEQYF
DNA: TGTGCCAGCAGTTACACTGGCGGGAGCTCCTACGAGCAGTACTTC

J: TRBJ1-1
D: NA
size: NA
V: TRBV18
CDR3: CASSPVMNTEAFF
DNA: TGTGCCAGCTCACCAGTGATGAACACTGAAGCTTTCTTT

J: TRBJ2-3
D: TRBD2
size: NA
V: TRBV5-1
CDR3: CASSSETSGSSDTQYF
DNA: TGCGCCAGCAGCTCAGAGACTAGCGGGAGCTCAGATACGCAGTATTTT

J: TRBJ1-5
D: NA
size: NA
V: TRBV20-1
CDR3: CSARDTGTEQPQHF
DNA: TGCAGTGCTAGAGATACAGGAACGGAACAGCCCCAGCATTTT

J: TRBJ2-5
D: NA
size: few
V: TRBV4-2
CDR3: CASSPQGQSGETQYF
DNA: TGTGCCAGCAGCCCCCAAGGACAGAGCGGGGAGACCCAGTACTTC

J: TRBJ1-5
D: NA
size: NA
V: TRBV20-1
CDR3: CSASVLGAGSNQPQHF
DNA: TGCAGTGCTAGTGTTCTAGGGGCCGGCAGCAATCAGCCCCAGCATTTT